This record concerns one T cell receptor (beta chain) sequence. What it binds is unknown. Germline-derived CDR1 and CDR2 are ENHRY and SYGVKD. V lost 4 bases and J lost 1, with 11 bases in between. This CDR3 has 15 amino acids. The donors comprised healthy bone marrow donors. The PCR made use of 60 Vbeta and 13 Jbeta primers. Data came from immunoSEQ multiplex PCR; TCRdb stores just in-frame clones and leaves some out. In the table there are 150,000 to 200,000 clones, about three quarters of which are singletons. This entry belongs to a study of cytomegalovirus exposure and HLA in healthy donors. Whole-study findings and limits: Most TCR sequences were uncommon, yet certain public TCRs appeared in many donors. TRBV6-2, TRBV6-3 and some other V segments were excluded as indistinguishable. In an earlier analysis, in under 700 donors, most V segments appeared productive either ~87% or ~30% of the time.

This sequence originates from a female donor in good health and CMV-seronegative. This chain connects TRBV10-3 to TRBJ2-1; D is possibly TRBD2 (6 bases). Sequencing used PBMCs. CDR3 DNA sequence: TGTGCCATCAGTGGAGGGGACTTATCCTACAATGAGCAGTTCTTC. Its translation: CAISGGDLSYNEQFF.